This T cell receptor (beta chain) was sequenced in a study of blood T cells in healthy people across ages. Whole-study findings and limits: Aged donors had fewer naive CD4+ cells and lower diversity than long-lived donors. Leaving the PBMCs unsorted stopped any conclusive comparison of naive versus antigen-experienced cells.

Notes on this clonotype: Its antigen is unidentified.

Trimming shortened V by 5 bases and J by 5 bases, and 16 bases separated the two germline ends. Germline values: CDR1 DFQATT, CDR2 SNEGSKA (reference sequence). This CDR3 is 14 amino acids long. Then a second PCR, running about 7 to 11 cycles, was carried out with a sample-barcoded 5' primer and a J-beta primer mix. Every cDNA molecule bore a tag from a template-switch adaptor containing 12 random nucleotides. TCRdb recomputed calls from the 5' RACE reads with MiXCR, one row per CDR3 protein. The repertoire holds about 800,000 distinct CDR3 sequences, with 35% to 60% as singletons. The sequencing sample was made of blood. The V gene is TRBV20-1, the J gene TRBJ1-5, with D possibly being TRBD1 (5 bases). This receptor was identified in a man older than 75 in good health. CDR3 coding DNA: TGCAGTGCTCAGCTCGGGGCGGGAGATCAGCCCCAGCATTTT. It encodes CSAQLGAGDQPQHF.